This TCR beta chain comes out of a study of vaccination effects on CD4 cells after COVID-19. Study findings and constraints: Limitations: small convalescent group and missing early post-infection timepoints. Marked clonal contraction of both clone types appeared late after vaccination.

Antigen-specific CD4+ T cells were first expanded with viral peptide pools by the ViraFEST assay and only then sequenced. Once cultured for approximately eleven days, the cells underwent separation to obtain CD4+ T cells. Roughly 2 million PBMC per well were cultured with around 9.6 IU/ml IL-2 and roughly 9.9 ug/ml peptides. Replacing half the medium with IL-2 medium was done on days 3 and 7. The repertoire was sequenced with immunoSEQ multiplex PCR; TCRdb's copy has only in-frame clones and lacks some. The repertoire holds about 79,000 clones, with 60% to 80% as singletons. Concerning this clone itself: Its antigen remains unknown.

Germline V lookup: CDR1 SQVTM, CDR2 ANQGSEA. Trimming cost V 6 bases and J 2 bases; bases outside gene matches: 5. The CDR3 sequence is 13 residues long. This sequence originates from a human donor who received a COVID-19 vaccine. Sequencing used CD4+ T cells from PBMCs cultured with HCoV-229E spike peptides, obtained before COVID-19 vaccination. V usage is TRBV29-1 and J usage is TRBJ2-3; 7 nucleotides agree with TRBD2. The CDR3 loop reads CSVGTKYTDTQYF. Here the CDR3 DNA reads TGCAGCGTGGGGACTAAATACACAGATACGCAGTATTTT.